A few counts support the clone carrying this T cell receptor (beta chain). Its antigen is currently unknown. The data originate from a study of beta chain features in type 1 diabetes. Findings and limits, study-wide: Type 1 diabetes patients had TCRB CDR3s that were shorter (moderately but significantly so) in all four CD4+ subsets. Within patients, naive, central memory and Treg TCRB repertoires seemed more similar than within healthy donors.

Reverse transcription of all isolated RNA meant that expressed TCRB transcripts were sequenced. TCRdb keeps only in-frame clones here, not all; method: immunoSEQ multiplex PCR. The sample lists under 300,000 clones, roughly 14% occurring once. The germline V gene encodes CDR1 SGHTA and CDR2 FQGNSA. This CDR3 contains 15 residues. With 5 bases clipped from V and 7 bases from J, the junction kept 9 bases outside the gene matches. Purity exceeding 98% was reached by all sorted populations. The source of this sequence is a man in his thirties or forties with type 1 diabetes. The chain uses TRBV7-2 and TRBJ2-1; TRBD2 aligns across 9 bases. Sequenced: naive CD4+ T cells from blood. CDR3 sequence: CASSNSGRERNEQFF. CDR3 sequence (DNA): TGTGCCAGCAGCAATAGCGGGAGAGAGAGGAATGAGCAGTTCTTC. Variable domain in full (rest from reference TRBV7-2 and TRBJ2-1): GAGVSQSPSNKVTEKGKDVELRCDPISGHTALYWYRQSLGQGLEFLIYFQGNSAPDKSGLPSDRFSAERTGGSVSTLTIQRTQQEDSAVYLCASSNSGRERNEQFFGPGTRLTVL.